The 9 T cell receptor beta chains presented below share a single source sample, sequenced in a study of Graves' ophthalmopathy and Graves' hyperthyroidism. TCR beta CDR3 regions were amplified from RNA transcripts. HTBI primers primed a first-round RT-PCR, and a second-round multiplex PCR followed. A single record per CDR3 protein comes from TCRdb applying MiXCR to the multiplex PCR reads. Of 740,000 or so distinct CDR3 sequences listed, roughly two fifths are singletons. The specimen sequenced was peripheral blood. These TCRs come from an adult man with Graves' ophthalmopathy.

Concerning this clonotype itself: Because the CDR3 is missing its conserved closing phenylalanine or tryptophan, this is likely a read error. The J gene is TRBJ1-5, the V gene TRBV11-2; D gene uncertain. Trimming removed 1 base at V and 7 bases at J, with 8 bases between. The CDR3 contains 13 residues. CDR1 is SGHAT and CDR2 is FQNNGV in the germline V gene. In nucleotides, the CDR3 is TGTGCCAGCAGCTTAGGACTTGGGCAGCCCCAGCATTCT. Its protein is CASSLGLGQPQHS.

This clonotype was observed many times. The genes are TRBV7-6 and TRBJ2-2; the match to TRBD1 covers 7 bases. Germline trimming cut 5 bases from V and 7 bases from J; bases unmatched to any gene: 10. Germline CDR1 and CDR2: SGHVS and FNYEAQ. The CDR3 is made up of 15 amino acids. CDR3 bases: TGTGCCAGCAGCCTTGTAACAGGGGTTGGCGGGGAGCTGTTTTTT. It codes for CASSLVTGVGGELFF.

This clonotype was detected many times. This sequence joins TRBV7-9 and TRBJ1-2; 7 nucleotides agree with TRBD1. The trim removed 1 base at V and 7 bases at J, leaving 9 bases unmatched. The CDR3 spans 15 residues. Germline V gene lookup returns CDR1 SEHNR and CDR2 FQNEAQ (reference sequence). The chain's CDR3 is CASSLGAGGYAGYTF. In DNA, the CDR3 is TGTGCCAGCAGCTTAGGTGCAGGGGGTTACGCTGGCTACACCTTC.

The V and J genes are TRBV7-9 and TRBJ1-1; no firm D call. CDR1 and CDR2 (germline): SEHNR, FQNEAQ (reference sequence). CDR3 length: 17 residues. V was pared by 1 base and J by 1 base, with 16 bases between. CDR3 nucleotides: TGTGCCAGCAGCTTAGGTAGGCCAGGACGGAGGAACACTGAAGCTTTCTTT. It codes for CASSLGRPGRRNTEAFF.

The gene calls are TRBV20-1 and TRBJ1-3, with D unresolved. Trimming left V 6 bases short and J 0 bases short, with 9 bases between. From germline, CDR1 is DFQATT and CDR2 SNEGSKA (reference sequence). This CDR3 comprises 13 residues. CDR3 DNA sequence: TGCAGTGCGGGAGGGATCTCTGGAAACACCATATATTTT. It yields the protein CSAGGISGNTIYF.

The chain has TRBV6-1 and TRBJ1-3; 11 nucleotides match TRBD1. The CDR3 is 17 residues long. V lost 5 bases, J lost 4 bases, and 10 bases stayed unmatched. Per the germline V gene, CDR1 is MNHNS and CDR2 is SASEGT. The CDR3 protein is CASSPGQGVSGGNTIYF. CDR3 DNA: TGTGCCAGCAGTCCGGGACAGGGGGTATCGGGAGGAAACACCATATATTTT.

The chain joins TRBV19 to TRBJ2-3, with D tentatively TRBD2 (5 bases). V was cut by 5 bases and J by 2 bases, with 14 bases left in between. This CDR3 is 15 amino acids long. The V gene's germline CDR1 is LNHDA and CDR2 SQIVND (reference sequence). CDR3 region: CASSSLASHTDTQYF. The CDR3 DNA follows: TGTGCCAGTAGTTCCCTAGCCTCCCACACAGATACGCAGTATTTT.

The chain joins TRBV4-3 to TRBJ2-5; possibly TRBD1 or TRBD2 for D (5 bases each). Germline-derived CDR1 and CDR2 are LGHNA and YSLEER. V was clipped by 5 bases and J by 6 bases, with 16 bases between them. The CDR3 runs 14 residues. The CDR3 protein is CASSGDRQGQTQYF. Here the CDR3 DNA reads TGCGCCAGCAGCGGGGATAGGCAGGGACAGACCCAGTACTTC.

This chain uses TRBV7-3 with TRBJ2-1, with unresolved D. Germline V lookup: CDR1 SGHTA, CDR2 FQGTGA. The CDR3 extends over 16 amino acids. The germline V and J ends were trimmed by 1 base and 0 bases, with 10 bases remaining between them. In DNA, the CDR3 is TGTGCCAGCAGCTTAAGTCGCGCGAGCTCCTACAATGAGCAGTTCTTC. Translation: CASSLSRASSYNEQFF. The full variable domain, rest sourced from reference TRBV7-3 and TRBJ2-1, is GAGVSQTPSNKVTEKGKYVELRCDPISGHTALYWYRQSLGQGPEFLIYFQGTGAADDSGLPNDRFFAVRPEGSVSTLKIQRTERGDSAVYLCASSLSRASSYNEQFFGPGTRLTVL.